What follows are 13 T cell receptor beta chains derived from one specimen sequenced in a study of T cell responses to AZD1222 COVID-19 vaccine (dated by TCRdb to about 2021). The time point label here, explained by the study, means: baseline before first vaccination. The method was the immunoSEQ multiplex PCR assay. TCRdb limited this immuneACCESS table to in-frame rearrangements with V and J called. A share of clones is missing; checked studies link under half to unresolved V genes, and the rest is unexplained. A total of approximately 120,000 clones appear in this sample, about 94% of them only once. The top ten hold roughly 0.96% of the sample. The source was peripheral blood, collected on day 0 of AZD1222 vaccination. All receptors derive from an adult in good health.

The chain carries TRBV6-5 and TRBJ2-4; 8 bases map to TRBD2. With 6 bases clipped from V and 3 bases from J, the junction kept 7 bases outside the gene matches. CDR3 length: 15 residues. Germline V gene data show CDR1 as MNHEY and CDR2 as SVGAGI. The CDR3 sequence: CASRVSGVDKNIQYF. The CDR3 DNA reads as TGTGCCAGCAGAGTTAGCGGGGTAGACAAAAACATTCAGTACTTC.

The chain recombines TRBV29-1 with TRBJ2-1, with 11 bases lining up with TRBD2. The germline gives CDR1 SQVTM, CDR2 ANQGSEA. Germline trimming cut 6 bases from V and 4 bases from J; bases unmatched to any gene: 8. This CDR3 is built from 15 residues. The CDR3 nucleotides are TGCAGCGTCACCGGGACTAGCGGCAATTACAATGAGCAGTTCTTC. Encoded protein: CSVTGTSGNYNEQFF.

The chain has TRBV11-2 and TRBJ2-5; TRBD1 matches at 10 bases. Trimming at V came to 5 bases and at J to 5 bases, leaving 8 bases not matched to a gene. Looked up from germline, CDR1 is SGHAT and CDR2 is FQNNGV. The CDR3 consists of 15 residues. CDR3 sequence reads: CASSPGTGVSETQYF. DNA of the CDR3: TGTGCCAGCAGCCCAGGGACAGGGGTATCCGAGACCCAGTACTTC.

The chain links TRBV5-1 to TRBJ2-1; D perhaps matches TRBD2 (6 bases). The germline gives CDR1 SGHRS, CDR2 YFSETQ. The CDR3 sequence is 14 residues long. Trimming left V 5 bases short and J 0 bases short, with 9 bases between. The CDR3 loop is CASSSGGSYNEQFF. DNA for the CDR3: TGCGCCAGCAGTTCCGGGGGCTCCTACAATGAGCAGTTCTTC. Supplemented by reference TRBV5-1 and TRBJ2-1, the full variable domain reads KAGVTQTPRYLIKTRGQQVTLSCSPISGHRSVSWYQQTPGQGLQFLFEYFSETQRNKGNFPGRFSGRQFSNSRSEMNVSTLELGDSALYLCASSSGGSYNEQFFGPGTRLTVL.

The chain is built from TRBV11-2 and TRBJ2-3; D is perhaps TRBD1 (6 bases). This CDR3 contains 16 residues. CDR1 is SGHAT and CDR2 is FQNNGV in the germline V gene. V was shortened by 0 bases and J by 1 base, with 11 bases between the two germline ends. Here the CDR3 reads CASSLDLGAGTDTQYF. DNA of the CDR3: TGTGCCAGCAGCTTAGATCTGGGGGCGGGCACAGATACGCAGTATTTT.

V usage is TRBV18 and J usage is TRBJ2-7; D unclear. This CDR3 is built from 12 residues. The V end was cut by 6 bases, the J end by 2 bases, with 8 bases between. CDR1 is KGHSH, CDR2 LQKENI, per germline. The CDR3 region has the DNA TGTGCCAGCTCTCTTGACACCTACGAGCAGTACTTC. Translation: CASSLDTYEQYF.

The chain uses TRBV7-9 and TRBJ2-7; TRBD1 is a possible D gene (6 bases). V lost 4 bases and J lost 3, with 19 bases in between. The CDR3 spans 16 residues. Per germline, CDR1 SEHNR and CDR2 FQNEAQ (reference sequence). CDR3 DNA sequence: TGTGCCAGCAGCTCTCCAGGGGCGCCGGGTGGCTACGAGCAGTACTTC. This codes for CASSSPGAPGGYEQYF.

The chain carries TRBV2 and TRBJ1-5; D unclear. Germline CDR1 and CDR2: SNHLY and FYNNEI. Trimming cost V 6 bases and J 11 bases, with 11 bases left between them. This CDR3 region has 11 residues. The CDR3 here is CASRSGVTQHF. The CDR3 DNA sequence: TGTGCCAGCAGGTCCGGAGTAACCCAGCATTTT.

The V gene is TRBV6-4, the J gene TRBJ2-3; the D gene is possibly TRBD2 (6 bases). The CDR3 has 16 amino acids. CDR1 and CDR2 (germline): MRHNA, SNTAGT. With 4 bases removed from V and 0 bases from J, the gap between germline ends came to 14 bases. The CDR3 sequence: CASSGALAPSTDTQYF. The CDR3 DNA sequence: TGTGCCAGCAGTGGCGCCCTAGCGCCTAGCACAGATACGCAGTATTTT.

The chain combines TRBV15 with TRBJ1-3; no definite D call. Germline-derived CDR1 and CDR2 are LNHNV and YYDKDF (reference sequence). The V gene lost 5 bases and the J gene lost 1 base, with 9 bases spanning the gap. The CDR3 loop spans 14 amino acids. CDR3 sequence reads: CATSPTQSGNTIYF. The CDR3 DNA sequence: TGTGCCACCAGCCCTACTCAATCTGGAAACACCATATATTTT.

CDR3 nucleotides: TGTGCCAGCAGCGTACGGGGGATGGATGAAAAACTGTTTTTT. Translating it yields CASSVRGMDEKLFF. The chain is built from TRBV9 and TRBJ1-4; a weak D match, TRBD1 (5 bases). V lost 1 base to trimming and J lost 6 bases, with 10 bases between them. The CDR3 runs to 14 residues. Germline-derived CDR1 and CDR2 are SGDLS and YYNGEE. Supplemented by reference TRBV9 and TRBJ1-4, the full variable domain reads DSGVTQTPKHLITATGQRVTLRCSPRSGDLSVYWYQQSLDQGLQFLIQYYNGEERAKGNILERFSAQQFPDLHSELNLSSLELGDSALYFCASSVRGMDEKLFFGSGTQLSVL.

The rearrangement links TRBV4-1 to TRBJ2-1, with 12 bases aligning to TRBD2. Germline assignment: CDR1 MGHRA and CDR2 YSYEKL. The CDR3 runs to 17 residues. The junction had 5 bases not matched to a gene; V was cut back by 0 bases and J by 5 bases. CDR3 protein: CASSQDPRTSGDNEQFF. Here the CDR3 DNA reads TGCGCCAGCAGCCAAGATCCCAGGACTAGCGGGGACAATGAGCAGTTCTTC.

A note on this clone: This CDR3 fails to terminate in the conserved phenylalanine or tryptophan, so it likely reflects a read error. The DNA is omitted, as the CDR3 cannot be located on it reliably, and the CDR3 follows TCRdb's listing. The chain has TRBV18 and TRBJ2-4; the table calls TRBD2, which could not be checked here. Germline V gene data show CDR1 as KGHSH and CDR2 as LQKENI. The CDR3 is 13 residues long, ends included. This CDR3 reads CASSPGTSGAAAL.